Listed below are T cell receptor beta chains from one sample, sequenced in a study of beta chain features in type 1 diabetes. Assay used: immunoSEQ multiplex PCR; TCRdb lists only in-frame clones, some missing. The sample lists 130,000 to 150,000 clones, about 13% occurring once. Sequencing used central memory CD4+ T cells from blood. These TCRs come from a man aged 18 to 29 with type 1 diabetes. CDR3s include the opening cysteine and the closing phenylalanine or tryptophan. The D gene is left open where the match is weak. A clone size is listed for some rows: how often the clone was seen (once, few, many), or a class if it is expanded.

D,V,size,J,DNA,CDR3
TRBD1,TRBV10-3,few,TRBJ2-7,TGTGCCATCAGTGGGGGGACAGGGGAGTACGAGCAGTACTTC,CAISGGTGEYEQYF
TRBD1,TRBV4-1,few,TRBJ2-7,TGCGCCAGCAGCCAACCGGACAGGGACGGCATGGAGCAGTACTTC,CASSQPDRDGMEQYF
TRBD1,TRBV29-1,many,TRBJ1-3,TGCAGCGTTGTCGCCCCACAGGGGGATGCAAACACCATATATTTT,CSVVAPQGDANTIYF
TRBD1,TRBV4-2,NA,TRBJ1-5,TGTGCCAGCAGCCACTCGACAGGGATTGAGGAGCAGCCCCAGCATTTT,CASSHSTGIEEQPQHF
NA,TRBV15,few,TRBJ1-5,TGTGCCACCAGCAGGGATTTAGGCTTAGGCAATCAGCCCCAGCATTTT,CATSRDLGLGNQPQHF
TRBD2,TRBV18,many,TRBJ2-1,TGTGCCAGCTCAGGCCCCGGACTAGCGGGGGACGAGCAGTTCTTC,CASSGPGLAGDEQFF
NA,TRBV30,few,TRBJ1-3,TGTGCCTGGAGTGAGTTGTCCGCTGGAAACACCATATATTTT,CAWSELSAGNTIYF
TRBD1,TRBV4-1,NA,TRBJ1-5,TGCGCCAGCGGACAGGGGTGGAGCAATCAGCCCCAGCATTTT,CASGQGWSNQPQHF
NA,TRBV5-1,few,TRBJ1-2,TGCGCCAGCAGCACCGGACAGTCGAGCCAAAACTATGGCTACACCTTC,CASSTGQSSQNYGYTF
TRBD1,TRBV5-1,many,TRBJ2-7,TGCGCCAGCAGCTCGGGACAGTACGAGCAGTACTTC,CASSSGQYEQYF
NA,TRBV6-1,many,TRBJ1-1,TGTGCCAGCAGTGTCGCACCAGGATACGAAGCTTTCTTT,CASSVAPGYEAFF
NA,TRBV13,few,TRBJ2-6,TGTGCCAGCAGCTTACTAGGGGACGGGGCCAACGTCCTGACTTTC,CASSLLGDGANVLTF
NA,TRBV6-1,few,TRBJ2-1,TGTGCCAGCAGTGAAGCGTGGGCAACCTACAATGAGCAGTTCTTC,CASSEAWATYNEQFF
TRBD2,TRBV6-6,few,TRBJ2-7,TGTGCCAGCAGGACTAGCGGGCCAGAGCAGTACTTC,CASRTSGPEQYF
NA,TRBV28,few,TRBJ2-3,TGTGCCAGCAGTTGGGGTAGCACAGATACGCAGTATTTT,CASSWGSTDTQYF
NA,TRBV30,NA,TRBJ1-4,TGTGCCTGGAGAGAAACGGACGCAACTAATGAAAAACTGTTTTTT,CAWRETDATNEKLFF
TRBD1,TRBV5-1,NA,TRBJ2-3,TGCGCCAGCACCCGGGACAGGAGCACAGATACGCAGTATTTT,CASTRDRSTDTQYF
NA,TRBV29-1,few,TRBJ2-5,TGCAGCGCCCACGGACTGGGGCGAGAGACCCAGTACTTC,CSAHGLGRETQYF